This T cell receptor beta chain appears in the sequencing data of a study of CD8+ T cells in alopecia areata. As to this clone: The antigen is unknown.

Extraction of RNA preceded its reverse transcription into cDNA, which served as the sequencing template. The repertoire was sequenced with immunoSEQ multiplex PCR; TCRdb's copy has only in-frame clones and lacks some. The table has 120,000 to 150,000 clones, around 62% seen once. Germline CDR1 and CDR2: MGHDK and SYGVNS. V lost 1 base, J lost 8 bases, and 10 bases lay in between. The CDR3 loop spans 13 amino acids. Study-wide results and caveats: Elevated clonality characterized lesional scalp relative to normal scalp, particularly in alopecia totalis/universalis.

The clonotype originates from a human donor in good health. This rearrangement joins TRBV25-1 to TRBJ2-3, with D unresolved. Sequenced sample: CD8+ T cells sorted from blood. This CDR3 reads CASSESTLGTQYF. CDR3 nucleotides: TGTGCCAGCAGTGAATCGACCCTAGGTACGCAGTATTTT. Looking up the rest from reference TRBV25-1 and TRBJ2-3 gives the full variable domain: EADIYQTPRYLVIGTGKKITLECSQTMGHDKMYWYQQDPGMELHLIHYSYGVNSTEKGDLSSESTVSRIRTEHFPLTLESARPSHTSQYLCASSESTLGTQYFGPGTRLTVL.